The rows below give T cell receptor beta chains drawn from one sample of a study of control samples from healthy donors and cancer patients. Only in-frame clones appear in the TCRdb table, and some are missing; sequencing was by immunoSEQ multiplex PCR. The sample comprises over 120,000 clones, roughly 94% of which are singletons, and 13% to 15% rests with the top ten. The sequencing input was PBMCs. The receptors come from a man in his 60s with colorectal cancer. The CDR3 runs from the conserved cysteine through the conserved F or W. The D gene is left open where the match is weak. Where a row states a size, it is once, few, many or the class of an expanded clone; other rows omit it.

d_gene,j_gene,abundance,v_gene,CDR3nt,CDR3aa
.,TRBJ1-6,.,TRBV19,TGTGCCAGTAGTAGCCCCGGGAAAGGTTCACCCCTCCACTTT,CASSSPGKGSPLHF
.,TRBJ1-5,.,TRBV12-3/TRBV12-4,TGTGCCAGCAGTTTGGGACAGCCCCAGCATTTT,CASSLGQPQHF
.,TRBJ1-2,.,TRBV2,TGTGCCAGCAGGTCTGGGACCGCTAACTATGGCTACACCTTC,CASRSGTANYGYTF
.,TRBJ1-6,once,TRBV6-5,TGTGCCAGCAGTTACCGACCGAATTCACCCCTCCACTTT,CASSYRPNSPLHF
.,TRBJ1-5,.,TRBV19,TGTGCCAGTAGTCGACAGGTATGGAATCAGCCCCAGCATTTT,CASSRQVWNQPQHF
.,TRBJ1-1,few,TRBV30,TGTGCCTGGAGTGTAGGGGGGTCGACTGAAGCTTTCTTT,CAWSVGGSTEAFF
TRBD1,TRBJ1-2,.,TRBV18,TGTGCCAGCTCAGTGACAGGGACGCTGTATCATGGCTACACCTTC,CASSVTGTLYHGYTF
.,TRBJ1-4,.,TRBV29-1,TGCAGCGCCGAAAGGGCAGGGACCGAAAAACTGTTTTTT,CSAERAGTEKLFF
.,TRBJ2-7,.,TRBV2,TGTGCCAGCAGTGGGTCATCCTACGAGCAGTACTTC,CASSGSSYEQYF
.,TRBJ2-2,once,TRBV4-3,TGCGCCAGCAGCCCCAGGGTCACCGGGGAGCTGTTTTTT,CASSPRVTGELFF
.,TRBJ2-3,.,TRBV4-2,TGTGCCAGCAGCCAAGATAGGAGGGGGGGAGATACGCAGTATTTT,CASSQDRRGGDTQYF
.,TRBJ1-1,.,TRBV19,TGTGCCAGTAGTATCGGGATTCCCGTTGGCACTGAAGCTTTCTTT,CASSIGIPVGTEAFF
.,TRBJ2-7,once,TRBV7-9,TGTGCCAGCAGCTCCGAAGGACACGGAAGATTTGAGCAGTACTTC,CASSSEGHGRFEQYF